Below, 19 T cell receptor beta chains from the same sample are listed, as sequenced in a study of T cells in Graves' hyperthyroidism and ophthalmopathy. RNA transcripts provided the source from which TCR beta CDR3 regions were amplified. The HTBI primer set served for first-round RT-PCR of the TCR CDR3. TCRdb processed the multiplex PCR reads anew with MiXCR; each CDR3 protein has one entry. Found here are some 350,000 distinct CDR3 sequences, 15% to 17% of them singletons; the top ten hold about a quarter. Sequencing was done on a sample of blood. The receptors come from a woman under 30 with Graves' hyperthyroidism that later progressed to Graves' ophthalmopathy.

Ten or more counts support this clonotype. CDR3 coding DNA: TGCGCCAGCAGCTTGAGGGGGAGACTAGCGACAGATACGCAGTATTTT. Residues: CASSLRGRLATDTQYF. The V call is TRBV5-1, the J call TRBJ2-3, with 8 bases aligning to TRBD2. CDR3 length: 16 residues. Germline CDR1 and CDR2: SGHRS and YFSETQ. The ends lost 1 base at V and 3 bases at J; junction bases unmatched: 7.

The CDR3 loop is CASSPSGSHPNTGELFF. As DNA, the CDR3 is TGTGCCAGCTCACCTAGCGGGAGTCATCCGAACACCGGGGAGCTGTTTTTT. The gene calls are TRBV18 and TRBJ2-2, with 9 bases aligning to TRBD2. V was clipped by 3 bases and J by 0 bases; unmatched bases: 5. CDR1 is KGHSH and CDR2 is LQKENI in the germline V gene. The CDR3 covers 17 residues.

As to this clonotype: A much larger clone lies a single base off, so this may be a read error. The missing conserved phenylalanine or tryptophan at the end of this CDR3 makes a read error likely. This chain joins TRBV7-2 and TRBJ1-1; 8 positions agree with TRBD1. This CDR3 comprises 14 residues. V dropped 5 bases and J dropped 1; count of bases not matched to a gene: 3. Germline CDR1 reads SGHTA; CDR2 reads FQGNSA. The CDR3 nucleotides read TGTGCCAGCAGCCCCGACAGGGGGAACACTGAAGCTTTCTCT. Translated, it gives CASSPDRGNTEAFS.

In its sample, this clonotype was seen many times. The V call is TRBV7-2, the J call TRBJ1-2; perhaps TRBD1 as D (5 bases). This CDR3 spans 17 amino acids. V was trimmed by 1 base and J by 2 bases, leaving 17 bases between them. Germline V gives CDR1 SGHTA, CDR2 FQGNSA. CDR3 bases: TGTGCCAGCAGCTTAGTAGACAGTAAGGTGGCCAACTATGGCTACACCTTC. It is translated as CASSLVDSKVANYGYTF.

In its sample, this clonotype was seen many times. The chain employs TRBV12-3 or TRBV12-4 and TRBJ2-1; D is perhaps TRBD2 (6 bases). This CDR3 is 14 amino acids long. V was pared by 6 bases and J by 5 bases, with 14 bases between. The CDR3 DNA sequence: TGTGCCAGCAGGCCACTAGCCGTCAACAATGAGCAGTTCTTC. Residues: CASRPLAVNNEQFF.

This clonotype was observed a few times. This chain uses TRBV14 with TRBJ1-2; tentative D call: TRBD1 (5 bases). V lost 5 bases, J lost 8 bases, and 15 bases lay in between. The CDR3 length is 13 residues. Germline V lookup: CDR1 SGHDN, CDR2 FVKESK. The CDR3: CASSTRRGGGYTF. The CDR3 DNA sequence: TGTGCCAGCAGCACAAGGAGGGGTGGCGGCTACACCTTC.

As concerns this clonotype: One end of the junction does not line up with germline, which may come from a read error. V is TRBV27 and J is TRBJ2-5; tentatively, D is TRBD1 (5 bases). CDR1 and CDR2 (germline): MNHEY, SMNVEV (reference sequence). The CDR3 length is 13 residues. CDR3 residues: CASSQQANSPIHF. CDR3 coding DNA: TGTGCCAGCAGCCAACAGGCGAATTCACCCATCCACTTC.

The chain has TRBV10-3 and TRBJ2-7; 8 bases fit TRBD2. V gave up 2 bases and J gave up 0 bases; unmatched junction bases: 6. Germline lookup yields CDR1 ENHRY and CDR2 SYGVKD. The CDR3 is made up of 16 amino acids. CDR3 DNA sequence: TGTGCCATCAGTGAGGAGGCTAGCGGGCGCTCCTACGAGCAGTACTTC. Translated, it gives CAISEEASGRSYEQYF.

This clonotype was recorded many times. The chain recombines TRBV20-1 with TRBJ1-2, with no clear D. Trimming removed 4 bases from V and 2 bases from J, with 14 bases in between. The CDR3 has 14 amino acids. Germline CDR1 reads DFQATT; CDR2 reads SNEGSKA (reference sequence). CDR3 bases: TGCAGTGCTAAGTCTCTGCCTGCGAACTATGGCTACACCTTC. Protein product: CSAKSLPANYGYTF.

There are many counts of this clonotype. The chain joins TRBV10-3 to TRBJ2-1; TRBD1 aligns across 7 bases. There are 19 residues in the CDR3. V dropped 3 bases and J dropped 4; count of bases not matched to a gene: 18. Germline-derived CDR1 and CDR2 are ENHRY and SYGVKD. Here the CDR3 reads CAISDQGETGTNLYNEQFF. The CDR3 DNA sequence: TGTGCCATCAGTGACCAGGGGGAGACAGGGACGAATTTATACAATGAGCAGTTCTTC.

The rearrangement links TRBV4-1 to TRBJ1-1; D unresolved. This CDR3 has 14 residues. CDR1 and CDR2 (germline): MGHRA, YSYEKL. With 0 bases removed from V and 4 bases from J, the gap between germline ends came to 9 bases. This chain's CDR3 is CASSQDLGGTEAFF. The CDR3 DNA sequence: TGCGCCAGCAGCCAAGATCTCGGCGGCACTGAAGCTTTCTTT.

This clonotype appeared many times. The J gene is TRBJ2-1, the V gene TRBV6-2 or TRBV6-3, with TRBD2 identical over 9 bases. J gave up 3 bases and V 6 bases, and 15 bases lay outside the gene matches. From germline, CDR1 is MNHEY and CDR2 SVGEGT. The CDR3 length is 18 residues. CDR3 sequence (DNA): TGTGCCAGCAGCCTTTACCCCCTTACTAGCGGGTACTACAATGAGCAGTTCTTC. It translates to CASSLYPLTSGYYNEQFF.

The rearrangement links TRBV15 to TRBJ2-1; D may be TRBD1 or TRBD2 (6 bases each). Per germline, CDR1 LNHNV and CDR2 YYDKDF (reference sequence). The CDR3 is 15 residues long. Trimming pared 0 bases from V and 12 bases from J, leaving 18 bases between. DNA of the CDR3: TGTGCCACCAGCAGAGAAGGGGGGAAGGGACGAACGCAGTTCTTC. As protein: CATSREGGKGRTQFF.

V is TRBV7-8 and J is TRBJ1-4; D may be TRBD1 (6 bases). V was shortened by 5 bases and J by 0 bases, with 10 bases between the two germline ends. Germline CDR1 is SGHVS and CDR2 is FQNEAQ. The length of the CDR3 is 15 residues. In DNA form, the CDR3 reads TGTGCCAGCAGCCTCCGGGACACAACTAATGAAAAACTGTTTTTT. This gives the protein CASSLRDTTNEKLFF.

The chain combines TRBV30 with TRBJ2-7; D perhaps matches TRBD2 (7 bases). Germline CDR1 and CDR2: GTSNPN and SVGIG (reference sequence). The CDR3 sequence is 13 residues long. Trimming removed 4 bases from V and 6 bases from J, with 16 bases in between. This CDR3 is CAWKGGPSGEQYF. The CDR3, as DNA: TGTGCCTGGAAGGGGGGGCCCTCGGGCGAGCAGTACTTC.

This clonotype occurred a few times. The V gene is TRBV12-3 or TRBV12-4, the J gene TRBJ2-6; 8 nucleotides line up with TRBD1. Germline trimming cut 5 bases from V and 3 bases from J; bases unmatched to any gene: 9. CDR3 length: 17 amino acids. CDR3 sequence (DNA): TGTGCCAGCAGTCCTCCGGACAGGGCGGATGGGGCCAACGTCCTGACTTTC. The encoded protein is CASSPPDRADGANVLTF.

The chain uses TRBV20-1 and TRBJ2-2; tentative D call: TRBD1 (6 bases). CDR1 DFQATT and CDR2 SNEGSKA come from the germline V gene (reference sequence). The V end was cut by 0 bases, the J end by 1 base, with 15 bases between. The CDR3 is 17 residues long. For the CDR3, the DNA is TGCAGTGCTAGAGAGCCGGGACATTTAAGGAACACCGGGGAGCTGTTTTTT. Residues: CSAREPGHLRNTGELFF.

This clonotype has ten or more counts. Written as DNA, the CDR3 is TGTGCCAGCAGCCAAACGGGGCAGAACACTGAAGCTTTCTTT. Its translation is CASSQTGQNTEAFF. The J gene is TRBJ1-1, the V gene TRBV3-1; D possibly corresponds to TRBD1 (5 bases). Trimming cost V 2 bases and J 1 base, with 8 bases left between them. The CDR3 sequence is 14 residues long. Germline values: CDR1 LGHDT, CDR2 YNNKEL (reference sequence).

The table lists this clonotype with many counts. The rearrangement joins TRBV2 to TRBJ1-1; the match to TRBD1 covers 9 bases. The V segment lost 8 bases and the J segment 4 bases; nucleotides outside the gene matches: 8. CDR3 length equals 14 residues. Germline V gives CDR1 SNHLY, CDR2 FYNNEI. The chain's CDR3 is CASGRDREGTEAFF. Here the CDR3 DNA reads TGTGCCAGCGGAAGGGACAGGGAGGGCACTGAAGCTTTCTTT.